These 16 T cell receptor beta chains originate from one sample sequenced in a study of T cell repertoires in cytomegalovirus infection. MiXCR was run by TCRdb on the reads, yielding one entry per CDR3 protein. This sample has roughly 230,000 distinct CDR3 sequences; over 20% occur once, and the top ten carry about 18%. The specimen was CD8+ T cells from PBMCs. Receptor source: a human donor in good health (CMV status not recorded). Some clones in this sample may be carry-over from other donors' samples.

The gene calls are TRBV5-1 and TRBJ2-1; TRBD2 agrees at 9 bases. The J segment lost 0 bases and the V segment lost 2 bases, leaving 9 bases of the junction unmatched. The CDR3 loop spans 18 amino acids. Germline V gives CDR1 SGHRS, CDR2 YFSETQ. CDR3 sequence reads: CASSFPPSGVSSYNEQFF. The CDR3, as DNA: TGCGCCAGCAGCTTTCCTCCTAGCGGGGTCTCCTCCTACAATGAGCAGTTCTTC.

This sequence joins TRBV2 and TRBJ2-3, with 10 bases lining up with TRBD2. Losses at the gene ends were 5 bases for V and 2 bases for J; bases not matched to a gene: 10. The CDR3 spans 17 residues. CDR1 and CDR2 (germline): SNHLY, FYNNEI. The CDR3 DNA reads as TGTGCCAGCAGTCCCATCGGACTAGCGGAGAACACAGATACGCAGTATTTT. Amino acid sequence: CASSPIGLAENTDTQYF.

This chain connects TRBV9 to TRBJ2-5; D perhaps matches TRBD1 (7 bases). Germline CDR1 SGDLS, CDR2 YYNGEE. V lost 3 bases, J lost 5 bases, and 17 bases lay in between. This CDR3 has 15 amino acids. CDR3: CASSASGGLVETQYF. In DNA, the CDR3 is TGTGCCAGCAGCGCCTCAGGGGGGCTTGTGGAGACCCAGTACTTC.

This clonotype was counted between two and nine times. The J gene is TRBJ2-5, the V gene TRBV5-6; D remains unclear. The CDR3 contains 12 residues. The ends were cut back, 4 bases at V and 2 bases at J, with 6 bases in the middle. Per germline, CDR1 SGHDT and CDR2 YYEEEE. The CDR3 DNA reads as TGTGCCAGCAGCGGGGTTCAAGAGACCCAGTACTTC. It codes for CASSGVQETQYF. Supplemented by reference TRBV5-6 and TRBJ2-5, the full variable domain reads DAGVTQSPTHLIKTRGQQVTLRCSPKSGHDTVSWYQQALGQGPQFIFQYYEEEERQRGNFPDRFSGHQFPNYSSELNVNALLLGDSALYLCASSGVQETQYFGPGTRLLVL.

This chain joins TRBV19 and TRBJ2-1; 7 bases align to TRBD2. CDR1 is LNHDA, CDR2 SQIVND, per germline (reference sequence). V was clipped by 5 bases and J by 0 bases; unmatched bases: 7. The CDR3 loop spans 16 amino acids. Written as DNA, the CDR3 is TGTGCCAGTAGTCACCTAGCGGTGAACTCCTACAATGAGCAGTTCTTC. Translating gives CASSHLAVNSYNEQFF. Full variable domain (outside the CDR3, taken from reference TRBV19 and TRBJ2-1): DGGITQSPKYLFRKEGQNVTLSCEQNLNHDAMYWYRQDPGQGLRLIYYSQIVNDFQKGDIAEGYSVSREKKESFPLTVTSAQKNPTAFYLCASSHLAVNSYNEQFFGPGTRLTVL.

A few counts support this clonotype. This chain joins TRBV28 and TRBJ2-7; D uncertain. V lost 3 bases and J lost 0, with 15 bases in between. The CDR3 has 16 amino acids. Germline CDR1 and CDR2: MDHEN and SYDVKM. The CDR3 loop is CASSFGGPLGSYEQYF. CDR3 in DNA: TGTGCCAGCAGTTTCGGCGGACCTTTGGGCTCCTACGAGCAGTACTTC.

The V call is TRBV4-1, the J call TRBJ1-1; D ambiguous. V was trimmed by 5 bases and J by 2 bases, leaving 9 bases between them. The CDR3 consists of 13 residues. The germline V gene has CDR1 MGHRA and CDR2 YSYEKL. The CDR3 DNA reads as TGCGCCAGCAGCTCGTTCCTAAACACTGAAGCTTTCTTT. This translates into CASSSFLNTEAFF.

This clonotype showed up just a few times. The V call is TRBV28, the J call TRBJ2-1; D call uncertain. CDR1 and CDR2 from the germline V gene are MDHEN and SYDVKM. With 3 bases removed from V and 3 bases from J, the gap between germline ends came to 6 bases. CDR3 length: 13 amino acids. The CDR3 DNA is TGTGCCAGCAGTTTGGACGACTACAATGAGCAGTTCTTC. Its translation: CASSLDDYNEQFF.

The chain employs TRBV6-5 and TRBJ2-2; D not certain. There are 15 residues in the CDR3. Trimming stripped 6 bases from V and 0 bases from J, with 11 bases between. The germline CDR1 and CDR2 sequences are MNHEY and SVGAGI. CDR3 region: CASSSGDANTGELFF. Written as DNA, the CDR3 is TGTGCCAGCAGCTCAGGTGACGCGAACACCGGGGAGCTGTTTTTT.

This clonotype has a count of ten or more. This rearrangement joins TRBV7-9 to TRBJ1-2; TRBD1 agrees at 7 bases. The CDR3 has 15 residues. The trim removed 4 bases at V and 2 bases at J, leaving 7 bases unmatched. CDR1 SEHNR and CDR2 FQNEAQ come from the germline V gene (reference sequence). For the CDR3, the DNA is TGTGCCAGCAGCTCCTACGACAGGGCGAACTATGGCTACACCTTC. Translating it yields CASSSYDRANYGYTF.

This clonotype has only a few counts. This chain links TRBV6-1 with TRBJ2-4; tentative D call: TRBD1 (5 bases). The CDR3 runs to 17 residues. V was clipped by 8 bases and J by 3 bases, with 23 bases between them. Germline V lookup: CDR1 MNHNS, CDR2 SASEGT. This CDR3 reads CASPPGRRARGKNIQYF. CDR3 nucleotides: TGTGCCAGCCCCCCCGGGCGCAGGGCTAGGGGCAAAAACATTCAGTACTTC.

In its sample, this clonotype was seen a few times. CDR3 protein: CASSLSDRRAYEQYF. CDR3 nucleotides: TGTGCCAGCAGCTTAAGTGACCGACGGGCCTACGAGCAGTACTTC. The rearrangement uses TRBV7-9 and TRBJ2-7; no clear D. CDR3 length: 15 residues. Looked up from germline, CDR1 is SEHNR and CDR2 is FQNEAQ (reference sequence). V lost 2 bases, J lost 2 bases, and 13 bases lay in between. The variable domain in full, completed from reference TRBV7-9 and TRBJ2-7, reads DTGVSQNPRHKITKRGQNVTFRCDPISEHNRLYWYRQTLGQGPEFLTYFQNEAQLEKSRLLSDRFSAERPKGSFSTLEIQRTEQGDSAMYLCASSLSDRRAYEQYFGPGTRLTVT.

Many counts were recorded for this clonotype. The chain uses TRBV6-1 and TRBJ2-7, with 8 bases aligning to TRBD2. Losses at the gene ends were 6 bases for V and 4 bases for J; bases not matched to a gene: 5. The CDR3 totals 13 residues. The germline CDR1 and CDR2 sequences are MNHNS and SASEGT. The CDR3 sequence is CASSRGGGYEQYF. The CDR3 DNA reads TGTGCCAGCAGCCGGGGGGGGGGATACGAGCAGTACTTC.

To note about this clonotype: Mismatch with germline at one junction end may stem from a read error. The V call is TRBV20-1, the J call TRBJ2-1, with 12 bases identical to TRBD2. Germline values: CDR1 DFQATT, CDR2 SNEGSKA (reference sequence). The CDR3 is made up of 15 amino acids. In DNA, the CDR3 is TGCAGTGCTAGTGGACTAGCGGGGCAGAACAATGTGCAGTTCTTC. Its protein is CSASGLAGQNNVQFF.

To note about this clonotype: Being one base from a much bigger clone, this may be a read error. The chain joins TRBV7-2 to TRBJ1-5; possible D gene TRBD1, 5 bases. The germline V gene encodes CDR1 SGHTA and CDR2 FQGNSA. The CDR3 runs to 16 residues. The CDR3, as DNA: TGTGCCAGCAGCTGGGGGGTCTCTCTACCCAATCAGTCCCAGCATTTT. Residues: CASSWGVSLPNQSQHF.

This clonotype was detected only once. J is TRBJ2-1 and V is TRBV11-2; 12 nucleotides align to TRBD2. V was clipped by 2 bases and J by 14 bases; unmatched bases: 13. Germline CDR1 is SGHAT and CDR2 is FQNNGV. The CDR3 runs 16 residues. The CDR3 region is CASSLIPLAGGDSEFF. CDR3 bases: TGTGCCAGCAGCTTAATACCACTAGCGGGGGGCGATTCGGAGTTCTTC. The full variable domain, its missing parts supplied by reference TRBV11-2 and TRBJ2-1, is EAGVAQSPRYKIIEKRQSVAFWCNPISGHATLYWYQQILGQGPKLLIQFQNNGVVDDSQLPKDRFSAERLKGVDSTLKIQPAKLEDSAVYLCASSLIPLAGGDSEFFGPGTRLTVL.